The T cell receptor (beta chain) described here comes from a study of Ad26.COV2.S vaccination and SARS-CoV-2 variants (TCRdb year 2021). Turning to the overall study: Vaccine-arm donors came from COV1001, a multicentre, randomized, double-blind, placebo-controlled phase I-IIa trial of Ad26.COV2.S in healthy adults. Throughout the experiments and outcome assessment, investigators stayed blinded to trial group allocation. Dosing of Ad26.COV2.S was intramuscular, at either 5x10^10 or 1x10^11 viral particles, delivered as one shot or as two shots spaced 56 days apart. Participants in the trial were split at random into five groups of five each, receiving low-dose or high-dose Ad26.COV2.S once or twice, or else placebo on both occasions. The specificity and breadth of SARS-CoV-2-reactive T cell receptors after Ad26.COV2.S vaccination were assessed by TCRbeta repertoire sequencing. The TCR-sequenced set comprised approximately 32 samples: some 20 Ad26.COV2.S vaccine recipients, 5 placebo recipients and 8 SARS-CoV-2 convalescent individuals.

Clipping removes 3 bases from V and 7 bases from J, with 6 as the unmatched junction base count. The CDR3 holds 13 amino acids from the cysteine to the phenylalanine. The only DNA kept is the CDR3, 39 bases in frame from the first base. CDR1 and CDR2, looked up from the germline V gene, are SGDLS and YYNGEE. The immunoSEQ Assay was the method used to sequence TCRbeta CDR3 regions. After extraction, genomic DNA underwent amplification by bias-controlled multiplex PCR, followed by high-throughput sequencing. The source study handled its data this way. To quantify the absolute abundance of each unique TCRbeta CDR3 region, sequences were collapsed and filtered. T cell fraction was estimated by normalizing TCRbeta template counts to usable DNA, with usable DNA measured through amplification of reference genes found in all nucleated cells. Repertoire TCRs were annotated as SARS-CoV-2-specific by exact matching of V gene, CDR3 amino acid sequence and J gene to a known reactive TCR set. The reference SARS-CoV-2 TCR set was obtained from MIRA and was filtered for enrichment in COVID-19-positive ImmuneCODE repertoires, whereby public or cross-reactive TCRs were removed. Drawing on the MIRA antigens, annotated TCRs were analysed further at the level of specific ORF or position within ORF. Breadth was defined as the number of annotated unique rearrangements divided by the total number of unique productive rearrangements, and depth was defined as the summed frequency of the annotated unique rearrangements. Group comparisons of TCR breadth used two-sided Wilcoxon rank-sum tests. Imported from immuneACCESS, the table was reduced by TCRdb to in-frame sequences with V and J called. These copies leave out some clones; in studies compared against another copy, an unresolved V gene accounts for under half, and the cause of the remainder is not known. The DNA gave D and trimming, while V, J and clone size come from that table. Across this sample there are approximately 340,000 clones, with approximately 81% seen only once. 3.3% of the sample rests with the top ten.

As concerns this clone: Its antigen is currently not known. No much larger clone is present one base from it, and per-base qualities are unavailable.

The sample's treatment or condition label, in plain terms: about 20 received Ad26.COV2.S at low or high dose, single or two shots; 5 received placebo; per-sample allocation not given. Repertoires of vaccine and placebo recipients were sequenced from samples collected on day 63 after the first injection. Between 29 July and 7 August 2020, Cohort 1b enrolled about 27 adults aged 18-55 years at one site in Boston, USA. Ad26.COV2.S was a replication-incompetent adenovirus type 26 vector that expressed a prefusion-stabilized SARS-CoV-2 spike protein derived from the original Wuhan strain. General findings and caveats noted by the study authors: After vaccination, substantial breadth of spike-specific CD8+ and CD4+ T cell responses was reported. According to the authors, total T cell responses may have been underestimated by the TCR breadth and depth analyses. Comparable non-spike TCR breadth was observed between vaccine and placebo recipients, consistent with only spike being contained in the vaccine. The study lacked the statistical power to compare responses across vaccine doses or regimens. Higher spike-specific TCR breadth was observed in Ad26.COV2.S recipients than in placebo recipients (P = 0.0014).

Material: peripheral blood, obtained in a trial of Ad26.COV2.S vaccine versus placebo. The TCR sequence derives from a person between 18 and 60 years old who received the Ad26.COV2.S COVID-19 vaccine or a placebo. The chain employs TRBV9 and TRBJ2-7, with 8 junctional bases fitting TRBD2. The bases are TGTGCCAGCAGCGAGTCGGGGGGGCTAGAGCAGTACTTC. Translated, it gives CASSESGGLEQYF.